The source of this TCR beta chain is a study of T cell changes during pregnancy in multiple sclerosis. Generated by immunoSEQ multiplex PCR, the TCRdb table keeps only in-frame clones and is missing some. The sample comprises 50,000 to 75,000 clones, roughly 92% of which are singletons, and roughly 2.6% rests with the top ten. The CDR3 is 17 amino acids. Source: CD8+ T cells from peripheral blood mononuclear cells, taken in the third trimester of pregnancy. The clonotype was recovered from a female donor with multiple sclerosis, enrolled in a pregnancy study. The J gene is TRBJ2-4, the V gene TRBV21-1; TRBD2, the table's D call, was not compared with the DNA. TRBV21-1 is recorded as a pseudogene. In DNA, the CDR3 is TGTGCCAGCAGCAGTCATATCGGGGAGGTAGCCAAAAACATTCAGTACTTC. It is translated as CASSSHIGEVAKNIQYF.